A single sample gave rise to the 13 T cell receptor beta chains below, sequenced in a study of T cell changes during pregnancy in multiple sclerosis. The table came from immunoSEQ multiplex PCR; TCRdb's copy has only in-frame clones and leaves some out. This table holds roughly 53,000 clones, over 85% found once. Sequencing used CD8+ T cells from peripheral blood mononuclear cells, obtained before pregnancy. These receptors were collected from a female donor with multiple sclerosis, enrolled in a pregnancy study.

The V gene is TRBV7-2, the J gene TRBJ1-5; 9 bases fit TRBD1. The CDR3 is made up of 16 amino acids. J gave up 5 bases and V 2 bases, and 7 bases lay outside the gene matches. The V gene's germline CDR1 is SGHTA and CDR2 FQGNSA. The CDR3 reads CASSLNPTGGDQPQHF. CDR3 DNA: TGTGCCAGCAGCTTAAATCCGACAGGGGGGGATCAGCCCCAGCATTTT. The whole variable domain, remainder taken from reference TRBV7-2 and TRBJ1-5, is GAGVSQSPSNKVTEKGKDVELRCDPISGHTALYWYRQSLGQGLEFLIYFQGNSAPDKSGLPSDRFSAERTGGSVSTLTIQRTQQEDSAVYLCASSLNPTGGDQPQHFGDGTRLSIL.

The chain has TRBV5-6 and TRBJ1-5; 7 positions match TRBD1. J gave up 6 bases and V 3 bases, and 0 bases lay outside the gene matches. Germline V gene lookup returns CDR1 SGHDT and CDR2 YYEEEE. The CDR3 has 12 amino acids. The CDR3 spells CASSSGGQPQHF. The CDR3 region has the DNA TGTGCCAGCAGCTCAGGGGGTCAGCCCCAGCATTTT.

The V and J genes are TRBV4-2 and TRBJ2-3; 12 bases map to TRBD2. The V segment lost 0 bases and the J segment 5 bases; nucleotides outside the gene matches: 9. The CDR3 contains 18 residues. Germline V gene sequence: CDR1 LGHNA, CDR2 YNFKEQ. The CDR3 loop is CASSQDRSSGGAGDTQYF. The DNA of the CDR3 is TGTGCCAGCAGCCAAGATCGGTCTAGCGGGGGGGCGGGAGATACGCAGTATTTT.

V is TRBV5-1 and J is TRBJ2-5; a possible D gene is TRBD1 (6 bases). The CDR3 loop spans 16 amino acids. The V gene's germline CDR1 is SGHRS and CDR2 YFSETQ. Between the trimmed V and J ends, which lost 4 bases and 5 bases, there was a span of 21 bases. For the CDR3, the DNA is TGCGCCAGCAGCCCTTACCCGGGACAAGTAAAGGAGACCCAGTACTTC. Translating gives CASSPYPGQVKETQYF.

To note about this clone: This sample includes further DNA sequences coding for the same CDR3. This chain joins TRBV9 and TRBJ2-7; the match to TRBD1 covers 10 bases. Germline V gene data show CDR1 as SGDLS and CDR2 as YYNGEE. Germline trimming cut 0 bases from V and 1 base from J; bases unmatched to any gene: 1. The CDR3 length is 15 residues. The CDR3 loop is CASSVGTGGSYEQYF. The CDR3 DNA is TGTGCCAGCAGCGTAGGGACAGGGGGGTCCTACGAGCAGTACTTC.

The chain couples TRBV2 to TRBJ1-4; 7 bases align to TRBD1. V lost 2 bases and J lost 8; bases outside the gene matches: 11. Germline V gives CDR1 SNHLY, CDR2 FYNNEI. The CDR3 sequence is 16 residues long. The CDR3 reads CASSERGTGAEEKLFF. The CDR3 DNA is TGTGCCAGCAGTGAAAGGGGAACAGGGGCGGAGGAAAAACTGTTTTTT.

The rearrangement uses TRBV6-4 and TRBJ2-1; 8 bases agree with TRBD2. CDR1 is MRHNA and CDR2 is SNTAGT in the germline V gene. This CDR3 spans 16 amino acids. The V gene end was trimmed by 0 bases and the J gene end by 7 bases; junction bases not matched to a gene: 8. CDR3 nucleotides: TGTGCCAGCAGTGACTCGAGTCGGGGGGGCGGTAATGAGCAGTTCTTC. Translating gives CASSDSSRGGGNEQFF.

V is TRBV9 and J is TRBJ1-1; weak D call: TRBD1 (6 bases). Germline V gives CDR1 SGDLS, CDR2 YYNGEE. The CDR3 consists of 14 residues. V gave up 4 bases and J gave up 5 bases, with 15 bases separating them. The CDR3 bases are TGTGCCAGCAGCCTAGGAGACAGGAGTACTGAAGCTTTCTTT. It yields the protein CASSLGDRSTEAFF.

As concerns this clone: Mismatch with germline at one junction end may stem from a read error. The rearrangement joins TRBV7-7 to TRBJ2-1, with TRBD1 as a possible D gene (5 bases). The germline V gene has CDR1 SSHAT and CDR2 FNYEAQ (reference sequence). This CDR3 has 13 amino acids. DNA of the CDR3: TGTGCTAGCAGTCGCAGCTCAGGGTTTGAGCAGTTCTTC. The encoded protein is CASSRSSGFEQFF.

The chain's CDR3 is CASSPQPDRDYTIYF. CDR3 DNA sequence: TGTGCCAGCTCACCCCAACCGGACAGGGATTACACCATATATTTT. This sequence joins TRBV18 and TRBJ1-3, with 8 positions matching TRBD1. The CDR3 has 15 residues. Trimming at V came to 3 bases and at J to 8 bases, leaving 9 bases not matched to a gene. CDR1 and CDR2 from the germline V gene are KGHSH and LQKENI. The entire variable domain, with the rest obtained from reference TRBV18 and TRBJ1-3, is as follows: NAGVMQNPRHLVRRRGQEARLRCSPMKGHSHVYWYRQLPEEGLKFMVYLQKENIIDESGMPKERFSAEFPKEGPSILRIQQVVRGDSAAYFCASSPQPDRDYTIYFGEGSWLTVV.

This sequence joins TRBV7-9 and TRBJ2-1; 8 bases fit TRBD1. This CDR3 has 15 amino acids. V lost 4 bases, J lost 7 bases, and 9 bases stayed unmatched. The germline gives CDR1 SEHNR, CDR2 FQNEAQ (reference sequence). CDR3 in DNA: TGTGCCAGCAGCTCAATCCGGGACAGGCGGAATGAGCAGTTCTTC. It translates to CASSSIRDRRNEQFF.

The chain joins TRBV11-2 to TRBJ1-3; D might be TRBD1 (5 bases). Germline CDR1 reads SGHAT; CDR2 reads FQNNGV. This CDR3 region has 14 residues. Trimming removed 2 bases at V and 8 bases at J, with 13 bases between. For the CDR3, the DNA is TGTGCCAGCAGCTTATCTGCGGGGCTCGACACCATATATTTT. Translation: CASSLSAGLDTIYF.

This chain uses TRBV15 with TRBJ2-7; 7 bases align to TRBD1. CDR3 length equals 18 residues. V trimming: 0 bases; J trimming: 1 base; junction bases outside the gene matches: 12. Per germline, CDR1 LNHNV and CDR2 YYDKDF (reference sequence). For the CDR3, the DNA is TGTGCCACCAGCAGAGAGTTTGTATTTAGGGACAGTTCCTACGAGCAGTACTTC. This codes for CATSREFVFRDSSYEQYF. The entire variable domain, with the rest obtained from reference TRBV15 and TRBJ2-7, is as follows: DAMVIQNPRYQVTQFGKPVTLSCSQTLNHNVMYWYQQKSSQAPKLLFHYYDKDFNNEADTPDNFQSRRPNTSFCFLDIRSPGLGDTAMYLCATSREFVFRDSSYEQYFGPGTRLTVT.